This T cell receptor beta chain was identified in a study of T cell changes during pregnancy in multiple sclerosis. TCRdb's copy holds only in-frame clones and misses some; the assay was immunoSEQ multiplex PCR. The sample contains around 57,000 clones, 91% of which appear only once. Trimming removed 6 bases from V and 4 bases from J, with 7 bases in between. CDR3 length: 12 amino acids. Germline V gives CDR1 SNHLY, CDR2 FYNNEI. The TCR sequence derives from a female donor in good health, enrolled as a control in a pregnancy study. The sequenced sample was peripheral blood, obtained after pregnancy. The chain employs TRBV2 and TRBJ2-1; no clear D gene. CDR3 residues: CASSVYYNEQFF. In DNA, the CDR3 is TGTGCCAGCAGCGTCTATTACAATGAGCAGTTCTTC.